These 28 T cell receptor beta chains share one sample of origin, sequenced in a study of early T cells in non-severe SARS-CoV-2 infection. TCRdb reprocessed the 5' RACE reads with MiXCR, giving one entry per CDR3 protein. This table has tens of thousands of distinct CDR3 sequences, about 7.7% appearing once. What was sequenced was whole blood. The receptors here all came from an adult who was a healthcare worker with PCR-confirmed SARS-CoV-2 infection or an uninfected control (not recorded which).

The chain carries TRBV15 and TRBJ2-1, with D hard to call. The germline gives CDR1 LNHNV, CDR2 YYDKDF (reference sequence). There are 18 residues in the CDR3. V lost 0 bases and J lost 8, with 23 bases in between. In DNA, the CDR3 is TGTGCCACCAGCAGAGAGGGGAATAGGGCGGAACCGTGGGATGAGCAGTTCTTC. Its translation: CATSREGNRAEPWDEQFF.

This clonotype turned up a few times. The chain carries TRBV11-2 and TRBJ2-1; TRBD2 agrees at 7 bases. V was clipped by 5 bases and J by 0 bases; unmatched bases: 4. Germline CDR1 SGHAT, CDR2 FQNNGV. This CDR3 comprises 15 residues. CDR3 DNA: TGTGCCAGCAGCCTCGGACTAGTCTCCTACAATGAGCAGTTCTTC. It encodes CASSLGLVSYNEQFF.

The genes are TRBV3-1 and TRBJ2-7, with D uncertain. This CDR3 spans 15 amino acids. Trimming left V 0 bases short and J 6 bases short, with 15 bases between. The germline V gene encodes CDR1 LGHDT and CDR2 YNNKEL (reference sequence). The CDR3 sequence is CASSQDQVLPREQYF. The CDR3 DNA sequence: TGTGCCAGCAGCCAAGATCAAGTTCTCCCTCGCGAGCAGTACTTC.

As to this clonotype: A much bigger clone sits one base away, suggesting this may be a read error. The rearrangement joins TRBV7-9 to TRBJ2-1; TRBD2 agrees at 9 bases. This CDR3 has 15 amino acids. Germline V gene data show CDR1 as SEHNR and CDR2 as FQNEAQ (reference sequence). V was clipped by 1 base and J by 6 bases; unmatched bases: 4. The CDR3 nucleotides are TGTGCCAGCAGCTTAGTCGTAGCGGGAGCCAATGAGCAGTTCTTC. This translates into CASSLVVAGANEQFF.

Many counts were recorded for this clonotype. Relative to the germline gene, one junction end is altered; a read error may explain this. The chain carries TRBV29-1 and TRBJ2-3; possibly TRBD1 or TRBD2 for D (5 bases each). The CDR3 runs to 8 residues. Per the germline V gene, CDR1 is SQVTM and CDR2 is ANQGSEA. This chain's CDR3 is CSVEEGVF. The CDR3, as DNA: TGCAGCGTTGAAGAGGGGGTGTTT.

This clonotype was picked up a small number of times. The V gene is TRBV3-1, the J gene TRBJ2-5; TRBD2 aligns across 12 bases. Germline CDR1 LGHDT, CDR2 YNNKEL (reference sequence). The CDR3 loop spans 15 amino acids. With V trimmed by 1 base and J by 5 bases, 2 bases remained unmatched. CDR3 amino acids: CASSQGTSGTETQYF. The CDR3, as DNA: TGTGCCAGCAGCCAAGGGACTAGCGGGACGGAGACCCAGTACTTC.

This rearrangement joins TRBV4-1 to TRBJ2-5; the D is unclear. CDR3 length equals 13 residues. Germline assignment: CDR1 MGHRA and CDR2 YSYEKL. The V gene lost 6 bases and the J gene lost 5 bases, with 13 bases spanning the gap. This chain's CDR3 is CASSPPAAETQYF. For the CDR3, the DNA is TGCGCCAGCAGTCCTCCGGCGGCGGAGACCCAGTACTTC.

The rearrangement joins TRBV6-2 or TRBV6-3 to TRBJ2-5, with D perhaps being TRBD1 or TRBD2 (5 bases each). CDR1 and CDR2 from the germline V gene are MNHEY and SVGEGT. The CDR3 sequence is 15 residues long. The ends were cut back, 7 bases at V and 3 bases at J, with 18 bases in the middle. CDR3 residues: CASTPPGRREETQYF. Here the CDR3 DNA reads TGTGCCAGCACCCCGCCGGGACGGCGGGAAGAGACCCAGTACTTC.

CDR3: CASSQGDREGGKLFF. The DNA for the CDR3 is TGTGCCAGCAGCCAAGGCGACAGGGAGGGAGGTAAACTGTTTTTT. The chain links TRBV4-2 to TRBJ1-4; 7 bases are a match to TRBD1. V lost 1 base and J lost 11; bases outside the gene matches: 10. In germline, CDR1 is LGHNA, CDR2 YNFKEQ. This CDR3 contains 15 residues.

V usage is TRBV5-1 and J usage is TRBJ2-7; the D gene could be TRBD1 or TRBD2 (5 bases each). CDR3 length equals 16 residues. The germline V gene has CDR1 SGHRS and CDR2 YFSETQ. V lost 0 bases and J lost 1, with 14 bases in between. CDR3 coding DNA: TGCGCCAGCAGCTTGGGCACCGGGACCGTGTCCTACGAGCAGTACTTC. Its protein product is CASSLGTGTVSYEQYF. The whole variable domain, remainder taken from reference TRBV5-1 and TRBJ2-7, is KAGVTQTPRYLIKTRGQQVTLSCSPISGHRSVSWYQQTPGQGLQFLFEYFSETQRNKGNFPGRFSGRQFSNSRSEMNVSTLELGDSALYLCASSLGTGTVSYEQYFGPGTRLTVT.

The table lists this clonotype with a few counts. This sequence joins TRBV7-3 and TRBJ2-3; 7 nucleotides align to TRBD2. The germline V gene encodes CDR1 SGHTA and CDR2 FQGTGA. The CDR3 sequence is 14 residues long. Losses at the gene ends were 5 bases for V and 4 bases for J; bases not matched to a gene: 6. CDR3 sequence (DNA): TGTGCCAGCAGCCTTCGGGGGGAATCAGATACGCAGTATTTT. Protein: CASSLRGESDTQYF. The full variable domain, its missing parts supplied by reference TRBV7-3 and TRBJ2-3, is GAGVSQTPSNKVTEKGKYVELRCDPISGHTALYWYRQSLGQGPEFLIYFQGTGAADDSGLPNDRFFAVRPEGSVSTLKIQRTERGDSAVYLCASSLRGESDTQYFGPGTRLTVL.

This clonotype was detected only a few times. Here the CDR3 reads CASSDGSNYQPQHF. CDR3 DNA: TGTGCCAGCAGTGACGGCAGCAATTATCAGCCCCAGCATTTT. This sequence joins TRBV2 and TRBJ1-5, with D unclear. V dropped 3 bases and J dropped 5 bases, with 11 bases sitting between them. The CDR3 runs to 14 residues. CDR1 and CDR2 (germline): SNHLY, FYNNEI.

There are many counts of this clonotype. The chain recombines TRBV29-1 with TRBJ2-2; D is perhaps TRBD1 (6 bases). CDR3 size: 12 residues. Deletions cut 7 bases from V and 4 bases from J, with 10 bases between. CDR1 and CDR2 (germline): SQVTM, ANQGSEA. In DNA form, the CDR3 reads TGCAGCGGGGGGCTTAGCACCGGGGAGCTGTTTTTT. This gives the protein CSGGLSTGELFF.

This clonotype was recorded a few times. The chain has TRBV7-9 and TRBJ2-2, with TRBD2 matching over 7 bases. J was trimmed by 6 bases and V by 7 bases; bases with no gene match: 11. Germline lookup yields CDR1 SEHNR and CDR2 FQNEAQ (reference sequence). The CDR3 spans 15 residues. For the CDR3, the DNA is TGTGCCAGCACCGTCGGACTAGACGTAGCCGGGGAGCTGTTTTTT. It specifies CASTVGLDVAGELFF.

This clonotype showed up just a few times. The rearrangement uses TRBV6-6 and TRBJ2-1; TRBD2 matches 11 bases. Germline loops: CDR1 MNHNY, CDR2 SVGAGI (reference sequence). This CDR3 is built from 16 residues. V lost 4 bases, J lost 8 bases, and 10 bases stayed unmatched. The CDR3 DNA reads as TGTGCCAGCAGTTCCCGAGCTAGCGGGAGGCGGGATGAGCAGTTCTTC. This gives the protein CASSSRASGRRDEQFF.

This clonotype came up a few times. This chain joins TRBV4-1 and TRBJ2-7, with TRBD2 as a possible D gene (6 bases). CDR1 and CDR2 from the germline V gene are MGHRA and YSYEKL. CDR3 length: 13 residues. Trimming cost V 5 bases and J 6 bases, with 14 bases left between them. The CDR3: CASSEAGLREQYF. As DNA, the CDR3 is TGCGCCAGCAGCGAGGCGGGACTCCGCGAGCAGTACTTC.

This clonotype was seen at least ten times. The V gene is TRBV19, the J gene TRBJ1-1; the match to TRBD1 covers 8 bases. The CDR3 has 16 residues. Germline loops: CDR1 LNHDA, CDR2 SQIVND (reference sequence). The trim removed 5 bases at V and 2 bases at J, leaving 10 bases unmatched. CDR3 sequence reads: CASSPRTGRGNTEAFF. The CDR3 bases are TGTGCCAGTAGTCCCCGGACAGGGAGGGGTAACACTGAAGCTTTCTTT.

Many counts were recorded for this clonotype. CDR3 region: CSARAPSGGGTEAFF. The CDR3 DNA is TGCAGTGCTAGAGCCCCGAGTGGAGGGGGCACTGAAGCTTTCTTT. This chain connects TRBV20-1 to TRBJ1-1; weak D call: TRBD1 (6 bases). CDR3 length: 15 amino acids. Trimming pared 1 base from V and 4 bases from J, leaving 16 bases between. CDR1 and CDR2 (germline): DFQATT, SNEGSKA (reference sequence).

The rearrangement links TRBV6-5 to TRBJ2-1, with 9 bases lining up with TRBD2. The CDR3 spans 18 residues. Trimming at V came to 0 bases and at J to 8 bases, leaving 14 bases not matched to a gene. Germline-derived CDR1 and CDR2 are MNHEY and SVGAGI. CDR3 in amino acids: CASSYSRPGSGSGHEQFF. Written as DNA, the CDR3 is TGTGCCAGCAGTTACTCGAGGCCCGGTAGCGGGAGTGGTCATGAGCAGTTCTTC.

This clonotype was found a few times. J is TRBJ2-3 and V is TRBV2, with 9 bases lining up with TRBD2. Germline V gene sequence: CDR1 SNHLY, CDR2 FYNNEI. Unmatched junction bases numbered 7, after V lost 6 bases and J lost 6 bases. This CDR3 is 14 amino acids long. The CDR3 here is CASRALSGRDTQYF. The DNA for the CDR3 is TGTGCCAGCAGGGCACTAAGCGGGAGGGATACGCAGTATTTT.

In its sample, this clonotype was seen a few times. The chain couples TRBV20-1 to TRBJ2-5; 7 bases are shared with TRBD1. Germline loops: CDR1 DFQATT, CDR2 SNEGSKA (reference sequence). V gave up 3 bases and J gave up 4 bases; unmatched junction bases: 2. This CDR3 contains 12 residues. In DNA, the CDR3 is TGCAGTGCTAGGAGGGGGCGAGAGACCCAGTACTTC. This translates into CSARRGRETQYF.

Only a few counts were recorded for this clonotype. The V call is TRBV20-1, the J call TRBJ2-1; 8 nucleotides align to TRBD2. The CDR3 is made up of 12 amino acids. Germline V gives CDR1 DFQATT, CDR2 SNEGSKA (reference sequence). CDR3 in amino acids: CSRGGPNNEQFF. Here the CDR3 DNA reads TGCAGCCGCGGGGGGCCTAACAATGAGCAGTTCTTC.

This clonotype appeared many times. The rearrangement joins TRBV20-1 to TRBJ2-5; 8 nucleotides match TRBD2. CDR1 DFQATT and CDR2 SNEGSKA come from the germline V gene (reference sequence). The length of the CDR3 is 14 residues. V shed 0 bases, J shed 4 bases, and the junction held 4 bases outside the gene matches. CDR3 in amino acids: CSARDLSGAETQYF. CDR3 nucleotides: TGCAGTGCTAGAGATCTTAGCGGGGCAGAGACCCAGTACTTC.

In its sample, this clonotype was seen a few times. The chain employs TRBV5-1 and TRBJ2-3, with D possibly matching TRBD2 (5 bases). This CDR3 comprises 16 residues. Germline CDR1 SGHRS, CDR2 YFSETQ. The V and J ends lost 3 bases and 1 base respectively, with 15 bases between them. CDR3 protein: CASSYQGAAGTDTQYF. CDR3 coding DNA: TGCGCCAGCAGCTATCAAGGAGCGGCTGGCACAGATACGCAGTATTTT.

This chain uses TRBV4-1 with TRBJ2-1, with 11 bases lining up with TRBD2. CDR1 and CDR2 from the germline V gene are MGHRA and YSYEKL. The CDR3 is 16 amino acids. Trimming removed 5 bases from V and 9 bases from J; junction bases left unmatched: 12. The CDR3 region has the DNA TGCGCCAGCAGCTTAACCGTAGCGGGAGGGAGAAGTGAGCAGTTCTTC. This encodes CASSLTVAGGRSEQFF.

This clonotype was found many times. CDR3 sequence reads: CASIWGQGPPEAFF. The CDR3 DNA reads as TGTGCCAGCATATGGGGACAGGGACCTCCTGAAGCTTTCTTT. The chain joins TRBV6-1 to TRBJ1-1; the match to TRBD1 covers 9 bases. This CDR3 spans 14 amino acids. Trimming cost V 7 bases and J 6 bases; bases outside gene matches: 9. Germline CDR1 is MNHNS and CDR2 is SASEGT.

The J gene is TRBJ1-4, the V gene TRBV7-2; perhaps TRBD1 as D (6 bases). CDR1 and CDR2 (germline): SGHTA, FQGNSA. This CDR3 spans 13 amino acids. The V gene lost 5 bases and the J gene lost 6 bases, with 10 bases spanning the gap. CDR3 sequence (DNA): TGTGCCAGCAGCGACAGGACAGATGAAAAACTGTTTTTT. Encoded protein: CASSDRTDEKLFF.

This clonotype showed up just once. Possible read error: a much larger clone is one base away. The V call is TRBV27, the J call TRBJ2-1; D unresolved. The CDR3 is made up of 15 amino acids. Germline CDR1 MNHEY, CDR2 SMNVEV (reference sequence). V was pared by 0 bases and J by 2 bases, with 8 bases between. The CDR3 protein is CASSLSGPPYNEQFF. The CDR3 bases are TGTGCCAGCAGTTTATCCGGACCCCCCTACAATGAGCAGTTCTTC.